These 13 T cell receptor beta chains were all obtained from the same sample, sequenced in a study of blood T cell repertoires in COVID-19. Clones were sequenced by immunoSEQ multiplex PCR, and TCRdb holds only the in-frame ones, with some missing. The table has roughly 400,000 clones, 85% to 90% seen once. Material for sequencing was PBMCs or T cells enriched from blood (not recorded which). These receptors came from a woman aged 30 to 39 who had recovered from COVID-19.

The chain links TRBV18 to TRBJ1-1; D might be TRBD1 (5 bases). CDR1 KGHSH and CDR2 LQKENI come from the germline V gene. V lost 6 bases and J 7 bases, leaving 15 bases between the germline ends. This CDR3 spans 13 amino acids. DNA for the CDR3: TGTGCCAGCTCGACCGGCAGGGAAAATGAAGCTTTCTTT. Protein: CASSTGRENEAFF.

The gene calls are TRBV5-4 and TRBJ1-1; TRBD1 matches at 10 bases. This CDR3 spans 16 amino acids. Germline V gene lookup returns CDR1 SGHNT and CDR2 YYREEE (reference sequence). With V trimmed by 4 bases and J by 2 bases, 8 bases remained unmatched. This chain's CDR3 is CASSDPGQGSNTEAFF. In nucleotides, the CDR3 is TGTGCCAGCAGCGACCCGGGACAGGGGTCAAACACTGAAGCTTTCTTT. Using reference TRBV5-4 and TRBJ1-1 for the parts outside the CDR3, the full variable domain is ETGVTQSPTHLIKTRGQQVTLRCSSQSGHNTVSWYQQALGQGPQFIFQYYREEENGRGNFPPRFSGLQFPNYSSELNVNALELDDSALYLCASSDPGQGSNTEAFFGQGTRLTVV.

The gene calls are TRBV18 and TRBJ2-3; TRBD1 matches at 9 bases. The CDR3 is made up of 15 amino acids. Germline V CDR1 and CDR2: KGHSH, LQKENI. V lost 4 bases to trimming and J lost 4 bases; unmatched junction nucleotides: 6. In DNA, the CDR3 is TGTGCCAGCTCACGGGACAGGGAACACCCAGATACGCAGTATTTT. Residues: CASSRDREHPDTQYF.

Here the CDR3 reads CASSRTGSMANEKLFF. The CDR3 nucleotides are TGTGCCAGCAGCAGGACAGGGTCCATGGCTAATGAAAAACTGTTTTTT. The chain links TRBV7-9 to TRBJ1-4, with TRBD1 matching 8 bases. The CDR3 has 16 amino acids. Germline CDR1 SEHNR, CDR2 FQNEAQ (reference sequence). Losses at the gene ends were 5 bases for V and 3 bases for J; bases not matched to a gene: 8.

The rearrangement joins TRBV9 to TRBJ2-1; no clear D gene. V lost 0 bases and J 3 bases, leaving 7 bases between the germline ends. The germline gives CDR1 SGDLS, CDR2 YYNGEE. This CDR3 is built from 14 residues. The CDR3 sequence: CASSVDGDYNEQFF. CDR3 coding DNA: TGTGCCAGCAGCGTAGACGGAGACTACAATGAGCAGTTCTTC.

This chain connects TRBV3-1 (or the pseudogene TRBV3-2) to TRBJ1-2; D not resolved. The germline V gene encodes CDR1 LGHDT and CDR2 YNNKEL (reference sequence). The CDR3 sequence is 14 residues long. V was shortened by 4 bases and J by 2 bases, with 11 bases between the two germline ends. The CDR3 loop reads CASSPLTGNYGYTF. DNA of the CDR3: TGTGCCAGCAGCCCGTTGACGGGAAACTATGGCTACACCTTC.

V usage is TRBV30 and J usage is TRBJ1-2; D is undetermined. Germline lookup yields CDR1 GTSNPN and CDR2 SVGIG (reference sequence). The V end lost 2 bases, the J end lost 3 bases, and 13 bases lay between the germline ends. This CDR3 spans 14 amino acids. This chain's CDR3 is CAWSPQRAYYGYTF. DNA for the CDR3: TGTGCCTGGAGTCCCCAGAGGGCTTACTATGGCTACACCTTC.

The chain has TRBV28 and TRBJ2-6; 9 bases align to TRBD2. The ends lost 4 bases at V and 2 bases at J; junction bases unmatched: 3. The germline CDR1 and CDR2 sequences are MDHEN and SYDVKM. The CDR3 has 16 amino acids. CDR3: CASSSAGGPGANVLTF. In DNA form, the CDR3 reads TGTGCCAGCAGTTCTGCGGGGGGGCCTGGGGCCAACGTCCTGACTTTC.

The chain links TRBV5-1 to TRBJ2-2; D might be TRBD1 (6 bases). CDR1 and CDR2 from the germline V gene are SGHRS and YFSETQ. The CDR3 spans 16 residues. Deletions cut 0 bases from V and 1 base from J, with 10 bases between. The CDR3 here is CASSLVVTGNTGELFF. In DNA form, the CDR3 reads TGCGCCAGCAGCTTGGTCGTGACAGGGAACACCGGGGAGCTGTTTTTT.

The chain employs TRBV2 and TRBJ2-3, with D perhaps matching TRBD2 (6 bases). The V end lost 7 bases, the J end lost 4 bases, and 15 bases lay between the germline ends. Germline V gene data show CDR1 as SNHLY and CDR2 as FYNNEI. This CDR3 contains 14 residues. CDR3 sequence: CASTRSGGPDTQYF. The DNA of the CDR3 is TGTGCCAGCACCCGAAGCGGAGGGCCAGATACGCAGTATTTT.

The chain is built from TRBV7-6 and TRBJ2-3; TRBD2 matches at 9 bases. The CDR3 covers 16 residues. V trimming: 0 bases; J trimming: 1 base; junction bases outside the gene matches: 2. Germline-derived CDR1 and CDR2 are SGHVS and FNYEAQ. CDR3 sequence reads: CASSLAQREGTDTQYF. CDR3 DNA: TGTGCCAGCAGCTTAGCTCAGCGGGAGGGCACAGATACGCAGTATTTT.

This chain joins TRBV12-3 or TRBV12-4 and TRBJ2-3; D is unclear. The CDR3 runs 13 residues. V lost 3 bases and J 4 bases, leaving 8 bases between the germline ends. CDR3 region: CASSFLSADTQYF. The CDR3 coding sequence is TGTGCCAGCAGTTTTCTCTCAGCAGATACGCAGTATTTT.

The chain links TRBV27 to TRBJ1-6; 9 nucleotides agree with TRBD1. V dropped 4 bases and J dropped 3; count of bases not matched to a gene: 7. The germline gives CDR1 MNHEY, CDR2 SMNVEV (reference sequence). There are 17 residues in the CDR3. CDR3 region: CASSWGTGNRYNSPLHF. The CDR3, as DNA: TGTGCCAGCAGTTGGGGGACAGGGAATCGCTATAATTCACCCCTCCACTTT.